Presented here are 22 T cell receptor beta chains from one specimen sequenced in a study of blood T cell repertoires in COVID-19. Only in-frame clones appear in the TCRdb table, and some are missing; sequencing was by immunoSEQ multiplex PCR. This sample has 110,000 or so clones, with more than 65% found just once. Sequences were obtained from peripheral blood. The receptor set was obtained from a man in his fifties with acute or convalescent COVID-19.

Only a few counts were recorded for this clone. V gene TRBV5-1 combines with J gene TRBJ1-1; 8 bases agree with TRBD1. J was trimmed by 5 bases and V by 6 bases; bases with no gene match: 12. The CDR3 sequence is 15 residues long. Germline V gene sequence: CDR1 SGHRS, CDR2 YFSETQ. The CDR3 DNA is TGCGCCAGCACCATTTCAGGACAGGGAAAAACTGAAGCTTTCTTT. Protein: CASTISGQGKTEAFF. Full variable domain (remainder filled in from reference TRBV5-1 and TRBJ1-1): KAGVTQTPRYLIKTRGQQVTLSCSPISGHRSVSWYQQTPGQGLQFLFEYFSETQRNKGNFPGRFSGRQFSNSRSEMNVSTLELGDSALYLCASTISGQGKTEAFFGQGTRLTVV.

This clone was counted once. The V gene is TRBV5-1, the J gene TRBJ1-1; 7 bases are shared with TRBD1. J was trimmed by 7 bases and V by 0 bases; bases with no gene match: 6. This CDR3 is 14 amino acids long. Germline CDR1 reads SGHRS; CDR2 reads YFSETQ. CDR3 in DNA: TGCGCCAGCAGCTTGGGGGACAGATCTATTGAAGCTTTCTTT. Translated, it gives CASSLGDRSIEAFF.

V and J are TRBV7-9 and TRBJ1-2; TRBD1 agrees at 10 bases. The CDR3 contains 16 residues. The ends lost 5 bases at V and 6 bases at J; junction bases unmatched: 12. Per germline, CDR1 SEHNR and CDR2 FQNEAQ (reference sequence). CDR3 coding DNA: TGTGCCAGCAGCACGGGACAGGGGCCTCCTCCTCATGGCTACACCTTC. Residues: CASSTGQGPPPHGYTF. The entire variable domain, with the rest obtained from reference TRBV7-9 and TRBJ1-2, is as follows: DTGVSQNPRHKITKRGQNVTFRCDPISEHNRLYWYRQTLGQGPEFLTYFQNEAQLEKSRLLSDRFSAERPKGSFSTLEIQRTEQGDSAMYLCASSTGQGPPPHGYTFGSGTRLTVV.

The chain carries TRBV6-5 and TRBJ2-2, with 9 bases aligning to TRBD1. CDR1 and CDR2 from the germline V gene are MNHEY and SVGAGI. The CDR3 runs 15 residues. J gave up 6 bases and V 7 bases, and 9 bases lay outside the gene matches. DNA for the CDR3: TGTGCCAGCATCGGGACAGGGCGGTTGGCCGGGGAGCTGTTTTTT. It translates to CASIGTGRLAGELFF.

The sample holds a few counts of this clone. The V gene is TRBV4-2, the J gene TRBJ2-3; 10 bases match TRBD2. The CDR3 is 21 residues long. With 7 bases clipped from V and 2 bases from J, the junction kept 24 bases outside the gene matches. The germline gives CDR1 LGHNA, CDR2 YNFKEQ. CDR3 coding DNA: TGTGCCAGCACCGACCCTGCTACTAGCGGGGCCCACCGCTTACCCACAGATACGCAGTATTTT. Translation: CASTDPATSGAHRLPTDTQYF.

The rearrangement joins TRBV6-5 to TRBJ1-2; maybe TRBD1 (5 bases). CDR3 length equals 14 residues. Trimming removed 8 bases from V and 4 bases from J, with 17 bases in between. CDR1 is MNHEY, CDR2 SVGAGI, per germline. The CDR3 protein is CASLRGVSLYGYTF. In nucleotides, the CDR3 is TGTGCCAGCCTAAGGGGCGTATCCCTCTATGGCTACACCTTC.

Regarding this clone: This specimen includes other DNA sequences encoding the same CDR3. The V call is TRBV5-1, the J call TRBJ1-1, with D perhaps TRBD1 (5 bases). In germline, CDR1 is SGHRS, CDR2 YFSETQ. The CDR3 is 14 residues long. Trimming stripped 0 bases from V and 1 base from J, with 7 bases between. This CDR3 reads CASSLGQSNTEAFF. CDR3 bases: TGCGCCAGCAGCTTGGGACAGTCGAACACTGAAGCTTTCTTT.

The chain uses TRBV6-5 and TRBJ2-3; 9 bases are shared with TRBD2. Germline CDR1 MNHEY, CDR2 SVGAGI. V lost 4 bases to trimming and J lost 3 bases; unmatched junction nucleotides: 8. There are 16 residues in the CDR3. DNA for the CDR3: TGTGCCAGCAGTTCCGTCCTAGCGGGGATAACAGATACGCAGTATTTT. Protein sequence: CASSSVLAGITDTQYF.

This chain uses TRBV19 with TRBJ2-3, with a possible D match to TRBD2 (7 bases). This CDR3 region has 18 residues. CDR1 is LNHDA and CDR2 is SQIVND in the germline V gene (reference sequence). V was shortened by 2 bases and J by 4 bases, with 22 bases between the two germline ends. CDR3 bases: TGTGCCAGTAGTATACCCGCCGGGAAGGGCGGGGGCGCAGATACGCAGTATTTT. Translation: CASSIPAGKGGGADTQYF.

The count of this clone is one. The rearrangement joins TRBV9 to TRBJ1-3; D remains unclear. CDR1 and CDR2 from the germline V gene are SGDLS and YYNGEE. This CDR3 spans 16 amino acids. Trimming cost V 0 bases and J 1 base, with 11 bases left between them. The chain's CDR3 is CASSVGGRRSGNTIYF. The CDR3 DNA reads as TGTGCCAGCAGCGTAGGCGGGAGGAGGTCTGGAAACACCATATATTTT.

The chain joins TRBV10-3 to TRBJ2-7; 10 nucleotides align to TRBD2. V shed 7 bases and J 0 bases; nucleotides not matched to a gene: 6. The CDR3 is 15 residues long. Looked up from germline, CDR1 is ENHRY and CDR2 is SYGVKD. The chain's CDR3 is CAIKGTSERSYEQYF. The CDR3 DNA sequence: TGTGCCATCAAGGGGACTAGCGAACGCTCCTACGAGCAGTACTTC.

The gene calls are TRBV28 and TRBJ1-1, with a possible D match to TRBD1 (5 bases). Trimming took off 2 bases at V and 7 bases at J, with 8 bases between the two ends. Germline V gene sequence: CDR1 MDHEN, CDR2 SYDVKM. The CDR3 consists of 12 residues. The CDR3 DNA sequence: TGTGCCAGCAGTTTAGTAGGGGATGAAGCTTTCTTT. This sequence encodes CASSLVGDEAFF.

The chain couples TRBV2 to TRBJ1-2; 8 bases line up with TRBD1. CDR1 is SNHLY and CDR2 is FYNNEI in the germline V gene. V lost 8 bases and J lost 8; bases outside the gene matches: 10. The CDR3 length is 13 residues. The chain's CDR3 is CASLRTGTTGYTF. CDR3 in DNA: TGTGCCAGCTTGCGGACAGGGACTACCGGCTACACCTTC.

The chain is built from TRBV7-2 and TRBJ1-4, with D possibly TRBD1 on 6 matching bases. Deletions cut 3 bases from V and 7 bases from J, with 9 bases between. Germline CDR1 and CDR2: SGHTA and FQGNSA. There are 13 residues in the CDR3. The CDR3 loop reads CASSLGTSEKLFF. In nucleotides, the CDR3 is TGTGCCAGCAGCTTGGGGACAAGTGAAAAACTGTTTTTT.

V and J are TRBV2 and TRBJ1-2, with a tentative D call TRBD1 (6 bases). The CDR3 loop spans 15 amino acids. CDR1 is SNHLY and CDR2 is FYNNEI in the germline V gene. V lost 3 bases and J 8 bases, leaving 19 bases between the germline ends. The CDR3 loop is CASSDAEGRGRGYTF. The CDR3 nucleotides are TGTGCCAGCAGTGACGCTGAGGGGAGGGGGAGAGGCTACACCTTC.

The chain is built from TRBV11-1 and TRBJ1-2, with TRBD1 matching 9 bases. Germline V gene data show CDR1 as SGHAT and CDR2 as FQDESV (reference sequence). The CDR3 runs 15 residues. J was trimmed by 8 bases and V by 5 bases; bases with no gene match: 12. The CDR3 sequence is CASSTTGGGSRGYTF. Here the CDR3 DNA reads TGTGCCAGCAGCACCACAGGGGGCGGATCTCGCGGCTACACCTTC.

This chain links TRBV7-8 with TRBJ1-5; D uncertain. The CDR3 runs to 14 residues. With 1 base removed from V and 5 bases from J, the gap between germline ends came to 9 bases. CDR1 is SGHVS and CDR2 is FQNEAQ in the germline V gene. The CDR3 here is CASSLGGFDQPQHF. CDR3 coding DNA: TGTGCCAGCAGCTTAGGCGGGTTCGATCAGCCCCAGCATTTT. Together with reference TRBV7-8 and TRBJ1-5, the CDR3 gives the full variable domain: GAGVSQSPRYKVAKRGQDVALRCDPISGHVSLFWYQQALGQGPEFLTYFQNEAQLDKSGLPSDRFFAERPEGSVSTLKIQRTQQEDSAVYLCASSLGGFDQPQHFGDGTRLSIL.

The CDR3 reads CASSSRQDYGTDTQYF. CDR3 bases: TGTGCCAGCAGTTCAAGACAGGATTATGGCACAGATACGCAGTATTTT. The rearrangement uses TRBV27 and TRBJ2-3; TRBD1 is a possible D gene (6 bases). V lost 4 bases to trimming and J lost 1 base, with 15 bases between them. This CDR3 spans 16 amino acids. Germline CDR1 MNHEY, CDR2 SMNVEV (reference sequence).

CDR3 sequence (DNA): TGTGCCAGCAGCCGCGGACGGGATGAAGCTTTCTTT. It codes for CASSRGRDEAFF. The gene calls are TRBV5-6 and TRBJ1-1; D not certain. The germline V gene encodes CDR1 SGHDT and CDR2 YYEEEE. Trimming left V 4 bases short and J 7 bases short, with 11 bases between. The CDR3 runs to 12 residues.

This chain connects TRBV7-9 to TRBJ2-6; 8 bases fit TRBD1. This CDR3 is 15 amino acids long. V gave up 5 bases and J gave up 3 bases; unmatched junction bases: 3. From germline, CDR1 is SEHNR and CDR2 FQNEAQ (reference sequence). The CDR3 spells CASSPTGVGANVLTF. CDR3 nucleotide sequence: TGTGCCAGCAGCCCGACAGGGGTTGGGGCCAACGTCCTGACTTTC. Complete variable domain (other parts from reference TRBV7-9 and TRBJ2-6): DTGVSQNPRHKITKRGQNVTFRCDPISEHNRLYWYRQTLGQGPEFLTYFQNEAQLEKSRLLSDRFSAERPKGSFSTLEIQRTEQGDSAMYLCASSPTGVGANVLTFGAGSRLTVL.

The rearrangement joins TRBV14 to TRBJ1-1, with D possibly TRBD1 on 5 matching bases. The length of the CDR3 is 13 residues. Germline-derived CDR1 and CDR2 are SGHDN and FVKESK. V lost 5 bases to trimming and J lost 1 base, with 8 bases between them. The chain's CDR3 is CASSAQENTEAFF. The CDR3 bases are TGTGCCAGCAGCGCACAGGAGAACACTGAAGCTTTCTTT.

The gene calls are TRBV24-1 and TRBJ1-5, with TRBD1 matching over 9 bases. The CDR3 sequence is 16 residues long. Losses at the gene ends were 3 bases for V and 6 bases for J; bases not matched to a gene: 8. Germline V gene sequence: CDR1 KGHDR, CDR2 SFDVKD. The CDR3 region is CATSDTGTGSSQPQHF. Written as DNA, the CDR3 is TGTGCCACCAGTGATACCGGGACAGGGTCAAGTCAGCCCCAGCATTTT.